This passage covers 13 T cell receptor beta chains from one sample sequenced in a study of PD-1 blockade in classical Hodgkin lymphoma (TCRdb year 2020). The receptor library was made with the immunoSEQ multiplex PCR assay. TCRdb carries this immuneACCESS record with in-frame sequences only. Its versions omit some clonotypes, under half of them owing to an unresolved V gene in the studies checked, with the rest unexplained. Within this sample are around 90,000 clones, with roughly 78% of them counted one time only. The ten top clones hold around 8.9% of the sample. The time point label for this specimen denotes: cycle 4 day 1 (C4D1), after 5 to 7 weeks of nivolumab. All trial patients had relapsed after autologous stem cell transplantation, with cohorts A, B and C differing in prior brentuximab vedotin exposure. Specimen: peripheral blood mononuclear cells (PBMCs), collected before the fourth cycle of nivolumab. The receptors were gathered from a human donor with classical Hodgkin lymphoma.

This clone was seen once. This rearrangement joins TRBV5-4 to TRBJ2-2; maybe TRBD1 (5 bases). The CDR3 consists of 15 residues. V lost 3 bases and J 1 base, leaving 10 bases between the germline ends. Germline V CDR1 and CDR2: SGHNT, YYREEE (reference sequence). CDR3 nucleotides: TGTGCCAGCAGCTCCCCTACAGGGAACACCGGGGAGCTGTTTTTT. Translation gives CASSSPTGNTGELFF.

V gene TRBV7-9 combines with J gene TRBJ1-2, with D unresolved. The CDR3 covers 13 residues. Germline CDR1 SEHNR, CDR2 FQNEAQ (reference sequence). Trimming left V 3 bases short and J 5 bases short, with 10 bases between. The CDR3 loop reads CASSFPEGYGYTF. For the CDR3, the DNA is TGTGCCAGCAGCTTCCCCGAAGGTTATGGCTACACCTTC.

This clone was counted a few times. This chain joins TRBV28 and TRBJ2-7; 8 bases agree with TRBD1. Germline V lookup: CDR1 MDHEN, CDR2 SYDVKM. V was clipped by 1 base and J by 1 base; unmatched bases: 6. The CDR3 length is 16 residues. The CDR3 DNA is TGTGCCAGCAGTTTATTTTCCGGGACAGGATCCTACGAGCAGTACTTC. Translation: CASSLFSGTGSYEQYF. Full variable domain (remainder filled in from reference TRBV28 and TRBJ2-7): DVKVTQSSRYLVKRTGEKVFLECVQDMDHENMFWYRQDPGLGLRLIYFSYDVKMKEKGDIPEGYSVSREKKERFSLILESASTNQTSMYLCASSLFSGTGSYEQYFGPGTRLTVT.

A single count supports this clone. The chain is built from TRBV28 and TRBJ2-1; weak D call: TRBD2 (6 bases). Germline V gene lookup returns CDR1 MDHEN and CDR2 SYDVKM. The CDR3 spans 15 residues. The ends were cut back, 4 bases at V and 6 bases at J, with 16 bases in the middle. CDR3 bases: TGTGCCAGCAGTTCCCCTGCGGAGGGGTCCAATGAGCAGTTCTTC. Protein sequence: CASSSPAEGSNEQFF. Filled out from reference TRBV28 and TRBJ2-1, the complete variable domain reads DVKVTQSSRYLVKRTGEKVFLECVQDMDHENMFWYRQDPGLGLRLIYFSYDVKMKEKGDIPEGYSVSREKKERFSLILESASTNQTSMYLCASSSPAEGSNEQFFGPGTRLTVL.

This clone was observed a few times. The chain has TRBV6-5 and TRBJ1-1, with D perhaps TRBD1 (6 bases). Looked up from germline, CDR1 is MNHEY and CDR2 is SVGAGI. V lost 2 bases and J 1 base, leaving 8 bases between the germline ends. There are 14 residues in the CDR3. CDR3: CASSYQGGNTEAFF. DNA for the CDR3: TGTGCCAGCAGTTACCAAGGGGGGAACACTGAAGCTTTCTTT.

The J gene is TRBJ2-5, the V gene TRBV19; D unresolved. Deletions cut 3 bases from V and 0 bases from J, with 11 bases between. Germline CDR1 is LNHDA and CDR2 is SQIVND (reference sequence). This CDR3 contains 15 residues. Here the CDR3 reads CASSIALEYQETQYF. The CDR3 DNA follows: TGTGCCAGTAGTATCGCCCTGGAGTACCAAGAGACCCAGTACTTC.

This chain connects TRBV19 to TRBJ2-7; 7 bases are a match to TRBD2. Losses at the gene ends were 7 bases for V and 4 bases for J; bases not matched to a gene: 13. CDR1 is LNHDA, CDR2 SQIVND, per germline (reference sequence). The CDR3 is 15 residues long. CDR3 in DNA: TGTGCCAGTAAAGTCCGCAGCGGGATGGGATACGAGCAGTACTTC. Protein product: CASKVRSGMGYEQYF.

The chain combines TRBV7-8 with TRBJ2-7, with 8 bases matching TRBD1. The CDR3 spans 17 residues. The germline CDR1 and CDR2 sequences are SGHVS and FQNEAQ. Trimming removed 4 bases from V and 6 bases from J; junction bases left unmatched: 17. CDR3 region: CASSSSGPGQVPAEQYF. CDR3 nucleotide sequence: TGTGCCAGCAGCTCTAGTGGTCCGGGACAGGTCCCCGCCGAGCAGTACTTC.

The CDR3 loop reads CASSYAGQGYTF. CDR3 in DNA: TGTGCCAGCAGTTACGCGGGACAGGGCTACACCTTC. This rearrangement joins TRBV6-5 to TRBJ1-2, with TRBD1 matching 7 bases. The V segment lost 2 bases and the J segment 8 bases; nucleotides outside the gene matches: 2. This CDR3 spans 12 amino acids. Looked up from germline, CDR1 is MNHEY and CDR2 is SVGAGI.

The V call is TRBV7-8, the J call TRBJ2-1; D possibly corresponds to TRBD2 (7 bases). This CDR3 is built from 19 residues. The germline V gene has CDR1 SGHVS and CDR2 FQNEAQ. Trimming left V 6 bases short and J 9 bases short, with 33 bases between. CDR3 loop: CASRSSRVGGPYYIPEQFF. The CDR3 nucleotides read TGTGCCAGCAGATCCTCCAGGGTGGGGGGGCCCTATTACATACCTGAGCAGTTCTTC.

The CDR3 nucleotides read TGTGCCACTATGGACAGGGTGACCTACAATGAGCAGTTCTTC. It specifies CATMDRVTYNEQFF. This rearrangement joins TRBV19 to TRBJ2-1, with 8 nucleotides matching TRBD1. CDR3 size: 14 residues. Trimming cost V 10 bases and J 2 bases; bases outside gene matches: 7. Germline CDR1 and CDR2: LNHDA and SQIVND (reference sequence). Supplemented by reference TRBV19 and TRBJ2-1, the full variable domain reads DGGITQSPKYLFRKEGQNVTLSCEQNLNHDAMYWYRQDPGQGLRLIYYSQIVNDFQKGDIAEGYSVSREKKESFPLTVTSAQKNPTAFYLCATMDRVTYNEQFFGPGTRLTVL.

The J gene is TRBJ1-2, the V gene TRBV6-5; D gene unclear. Germline-derived CDR1 and CDR2 are MNHEY and SVGAGI. Trimming left V 4 bases short and J 4 bases short, with 10 bases between. This CDR3 has 13 residues. In nucleotides, the CDR3 is TGTGCCAGCAGTTGGGGAACCGCCTATGGCTACACCTTC. Its protein product is CASSWGTAYGYTF.

In DNA form, the CDR3 reads TGCGCCAGCAGCTTGGATCCAGGGCGAGGGGAAAAACTGTTTTTT. It specifies CASSLDPGRGEKLFF. The chain carries TRBV5-1 and TRBJ1-4; D may be TRBD1 (5 bases). The CDR3 has 15 amino acids. Trimming pared 0 bases from V and 8 bases from J, leaving 14 bases between. The germline CDR1 and CDR2 sequences are SGHRS and YFSETQ. The entire variable domain, with the rest obtained from reference TRBV5-1 and TRBJ1-4, is as follows: KAGVTQTPRYLIKTRGQQVTLSCSPISGHRSVSWYQQTPGQGLQFLFEYFSETQRNKGNFPGRFSGRQFSNSRSEMNVSTLELGDSALYLCASSLDPGRGEKLFFGSGTQLSVL.